The 20 T cell receptor beta chains below come from one sample, sequenced in a study of post-analysis software for immune sequencing data. Unique molecular identifiers tagged the TCR beta cDNA libraries. TCRdb called the PCR reads again in MiXCR, with one record for every CDR3 protein. The profile shows roughly 730,000 distinct CDR3 sequences, roughly 29% of them singletons. Study-wide results and caveats: In patients, roughly 5 TRBV segments were more frequent than in controls, with TRBV5-6, TRBV5-1 and TRBV20-1 among them.

These receptors' antigens are unknown. Material for sequencing was blood. The source of these receptors is a girl between 10 and 17 years old with multiple sclerosis.

This clonotype was found many times. This chain links TRBV29-1 with TRBJ2-7; 7 bases are a match to TRBD1. Germline V gene lookup returns CDR1 SQVTM and CDR2 ANQGSEA. The CDR3 extends over 13 amino acids. The V segment lost 6 bases and the J segment 4 bases; nucleotides outside the gene matches: 9. The CDR3 sequence: CSVTQGIRYEQYF. Written as DNA, the CDR3 is TGCAGCGTCACACAGGGGATTAGGTACGAGCAGTACTTC.

This chain links TRBV6-2 or TRBV6-3 with TRBJ1-2, with D possibly matching TRBD1 (5 bases). Trimming stripped 4 bases from V and 6 bases from J, with 15 bases between. The CDR3 contains 14 residues. Germline loops: CDR1 MNHEY, CDR2 SVGEGT. In DNA form, the CDR3 reads TGTGCCAGCAGTTTTTCTGGGGCGAGCGATGGCTACACCTTC. It yields the protein CASSFSGASDGYTF.

The chain recombines TRBV10-3 with TRBJ2-7, with D possibly TRBD1 on 6 matching bases. Germline-derived CDR1 and CDR2 are ENHRY and SYGVKD. V lost 7 bases and J 4 bases, leaving 11 bases between the germline ends. This CDR3 contains 12 residues. The CDR3 region is CAIMNRAYEQYF. CDR3 nucleotide sequence: TGTGCCATCATGAACAGGGCTTACGAGCAGTACTTC.

CDR3 residues: CASSLPRAGNTIYF. The DNA of the CDR3 is TGTGCCAGCAGTTTGCCGAGAGCCGGGAACACCATATATTTT. The rearrangement joins TRBV28 to TRBJ1-3; D not resolved. The CDR3 is 14 amino acids. The V end was cut by 3 bases, the J end by 7 bases, with 13 bases between. Germline V lookup: CDR1 MDHEN, CDR2 SYDVKM.

This clonotype was observed at least ten times. The rearrangement uses TRBV11-1 and TRBJ2-6; D is undetermined. V lost 6 bases and J 1 base, leaving 7 bases between the germline ends. The CDR3 contains 14 residues. The V gene's germline CDR1 is SGHAT and CDR2 FQDESV (reference sequence). CDR3 residues: CASSPRSGANVLTF. As DNA, the CDR3 is TGTGCCAGCAGTCCCCGGTCTGGGGCCAACGTCCTGACTTTC.

This clonotype occurred many times. This chain links TRBV15 with TRBJ2-3; 11 bases fit TRBD1. With V trimmed by 5 bases and J by 4 bases, 8 bases remained unmatched. This CDR3 contains 16 residues. Germline values: CDR1 LNHNV, CDR2 YYDKDF (reference sequence). CDR3 DNA sequence: TGTGCCACCAGCGGCAGGACAGGGGGCCGTGCAGATACGCAGTATTTT. It yields the protein CATSGRTGGRADTQYF.

This clonotype was seen a few times. The chain carries TRBV12-3 or TRBV12-4 and TRBJ2-3; D is uncertain. The CDR3 has 10 residues. The ends were cut back, 7 bases at V and 8 bases at J, with 7 bases in the middle. CDR3 nucleotides: TGTGCCAGCAAAGGGATTACGCAGTATTTT. Its translation is CASKGITQYF.

The chain employs TRBV6-2 or TRBV6-3 and TRBJ2-7; no clear D gene. Trimming shortened V by 8 bases and J by 2 bases, and 10 bases separated the two germline ends. Looked up from germline, CDR1 is MNHEY and CDR2 is SVGEGT. CDR3 length equals 12 residues. The CDR3 nucleotides read TGTGCCAGCCACGATCATCCCTACGAGCAGTACTTC. Its translation: CASHDHPYEQYF.

The chain joins TRBV15 to TRBJ2-1, with no clear D. Trimming removed 0 bases at V and 4 bases at J, with 4 bases between. Germline loops: CDR1 LNHNV, CDR2 YYDKDF (reference sequence). This CDR3 is built from 13 residues. The CDR3 nucleotides read TGTGCCACCAGCAGAGACGGGTACAATGAGCAGTTCTTC. This gives the protein CATSRDGYNEQFF.

With respect to this clonotype: The germline gene is not matched at one end of the junction; a read error may be the cause. This chain connects TRBV15 to TRBJ2-1; no definite D call. The CDR3 extends over 15 amino acids. Germline lookup yields CDR1 LNHNV and CDR2 YYDKDF (reference sequence). In nucleotides, the CDR3 is TGTGCCACCAGCACCAGGTGGTCTTCCTACAATGAGCGGTTCTTC. It is translated as CATSTRWSSYNERFF.

This rearrangement joins TRBV5-1 to TRBJ2-1, with 7 bases aligning to TRBD1. Germline V gene sequence: CDR1 SGHRS, CDR2 YFSETQ. CDR3 length equals 15 residues. J lost 5 bases, V lost 6 bases, and 11 bases had no gene match. CDR3 residues: CASIGRQGDNNEQFF. The CDR3 nucleotides are TGCGCCAGCATCGGACGACAGGGAGACAACAATGAGCAGTTCTTC.

The chain is built from TRBV28 and TRBJ2-7; 7 nucleotides agree with TRBD1. Germline CDR1 MDHEN, CDR2 SYDVKM. The junction had 9 bases not matched to a gene; V was cut back by 5 bases and J by 2 bases. CDR3 size: 15 residues. The CDR3 region is CASSITGQLTYEQYF. The CDR3, as DNA: TGTGCCAGCAGTATTACGGGACAGCTAACCTACGAGCAGTACTTC.

The rearrangement joins TRBV4-1 to TRBJ2-7; D may be TRBD1 or TRBD2 (7 bases each). This CDR3 contains 16 residues. Germline CDR1 MGHRA, CDR2 YSYEKL. Trimming removed 4 bases from V and 7 bases from J, with 23 bases in between. CDR3 DNA: TGCGCCAGCAGCCCCGGCGGGGGACAGAACTATAATGAGCAGTACTTC. Its protein product is CASSPGGGQNYNEQYF.

This clonotype was seen many times. The chain carries TRBV15 and TRBJ2-1, with 7 bases fitting TRBD2. J lost 12 bases, V lost 0 bases, and 5 bases had no gene match. Germline assignment: CDR1 LNHNV and CDR2 YYDKDF (reference sequence). The CDR3 has 13 amino acids. The CDR3 loop is CATSRDREGGQFF. For the CDR3, the DNA is TGTGCCACCAGCAGAGATAGGGAGGGCGGGCAGTTCTTC. Using reference TRBV15 and TRBJ2-1 for the parts outside the CDR3, the full variable domain is DAMVIQNPRYQVTQFGKPVTLSCSQTLNHNVMYWYQQKSSQAPKLLFHYYDKDFNNEADTPDNFQSRRPNTSFCFLDIRSPGLGDTAMYLCATSRDREGGQFFGPGTRLTVL.

This clonotype was counted between two and nine times. The genes are TRBV5-1 and TRBJ2-3, with 11 nucleotides matching TRBD2. The CDR3 runs 17 residues. Germline assignment: CDR1 SGHRS and CDR2 YFSETQ. Unmatched junction bases numbered 6, after V lost 3 bases and J lost 0 bases. This chain's CDR3 is CASSSRPSGRSTDTQYF. DNA for the CDR3: TGCGCCAGCAGCTCAAGGCCTAGCGGGAGGAGCACAGATACGCAGTATTTT.

The V call is TRBV6-1, the J call TRBJ1-2, with D unclear. This CDR3 has 13 amino acids. Trimming cost V 11 bases and J 4 bases, with 17 bases left between them. Germline-derived CDR1 and CDR2 are MNHNS and SASEGT. The CDR3, as DNA: TGTGCCGTAGTAAGAGCGGGCGTCTATGGCTACACCTTC. It codes for CAVVRAGVYGYTF.

V is TRBV20-1 and J is TRBJ2-1; tentative D call: TRBD2 (5 bases). Trimming left V 3 bases short and J 4 bases short, with 13 bases between. CDR3 length: 14 amino acids. CDR1 is DFQATT, CDR2 SNEGSKA, per germline (reference sequence). In nucleotides, the CDR3 is TGCAGTGCTAGGTCTGGGAGTGGTTACAATGAGCAGTTCTTC. This gives the protein CSARSGSGYNEQFF.

This clonotype came up a few times. The V call is TRBV6-2 or TRBV6-3, the J call TRBJ2-5; D is uncertain. Germline values: CDR1 MNHEY, CDR2 SVGEGT. The CDR3 runs to 13 residues. V was trimmed by 4 bases and J by 5 bases, leaving 11 bases between them. In DNA form, the CDR3 reads TGTGCCAGCAGTTCCGTCCCCAGCGAGACCCAGTACTTC. Amino acid sequence: CASSSVPSETQYF.

This sequence joins TRBV20-1 and TRBJ1-5, with 7 bases matching TRBD1. With V trimmed by 3 bases and J by 7 bases, 9 bases remained unmatched. The CDR3 is made up of 14 amino acids. The germline gives CDR1 DFQATT, CDR2 SNEGSKA (reference sequence). The CDR3 DNA reads as TGCAGTGCTAGTGGCAGGGGGAAGGGACAGCCCCAGCATTTT. This sequence encodes CSASGRGKGQPQHF.

Regarding this clonotype: This may be a read error, as it is one base from a much larger clone. This chain connects TRBV20-1 to TRBJ2-1, with 7 bases lining up with TRBD2. The J call may be in error: the DNA end matches TRBJ2-7 better. The CDR3 is made up of 14 amino acids. Germline V gives CDR1 DFQATT, CDR2 SNEGSKA (reference sequence). This CDR3 reads CSARGGRGYNEQYF. The CDR3 DNA reads TGCAGTGCTAGAGGTGGGAGGGGCTACAATGAGCAGTACTTC.